This is a list of T cell receptor beta chains from one sample in a study of OX40 agonist ivuxolimab in advanced cancers. Profiled with immunoSEQ multiplex PCR; TCRdb holds only in-frame clones, not every one. The repertoire holds about 64,000 clones, roughly 81% seen once, with 2.5% to 3.5% in the top ten. The sequenced sample was CD4+ or CD8+ T cells sorted from blood, obtained in a trial of the OX40 agonist ivuxolimab. All receptors derive from an adult with an advanced solid tumor such as melanoma, head and neck, liver or kidney cancer. CDR3s include the opening cysteine and the closing phenylalanine or tryptophan. The order of the fields is V gene, J gene, clone size, D gene, CDR3 DNA, CDR3 protein. A D gene is named only where the DNA matches it firmly. Rows may omit the clone size; those that give it use once, few, many or a size class.

>TRBV29-1|TRBJ1-2|NA|TRBD1
TGCAGCGAAGAGGGGGCAGGGACCGATGGCTACACCTTC
CSEEGAGTDGYTF
>TRBV7-8|TRBJ2-1|NA|TRBD1
TGTGCCAGCAGTAAGGGGCGGCCCGGACAGGGAAGCAATGAGCAGTTCTTC
CASSKGRPGQGSNEQFF
>TRBV30|TRBJ2-3|once|NA
TGTGCCTGGAGTGTACCCGACATCGGTTATCTAGCAGATACGCAGTATTTT
CAWSVPDIGYLADTQYF
>TRBV4-3|TRBJ2-7|NA|TRBD1
TGCGCCAGCAGCCAGGTCACAGGACAGGACGAGCAGTACTTC
CASSQVTGQDEQYF
>TRBV7-3|TRBJ2-1|NA|NA
TGTGCCAGCAGCCTACAGCCGGGGAGGGAGCAGTTCTTC
CASSLQPGREQFF
>TRBV7-9|TRBJ1-4|NA|NA
TGTGCCAGCAGCTTAGGTACAGGGACCGCAACTAATGAAAAACTGTTTTTT
CASSLGTGTATNEKLFF
>TRBV29-1|TRBJ2-1|NA|NA
TGCAGCGTTGTACGCGGGAATGAGCAGTTCTTC
CSVVRGNEQFF
>TRBV9|TRBJ1-5|NA|NA
TGTGCCAGCAGCGTAGAATCGGACGGCCAGCCCCAGCATTTT
CASSVESDGQPQHF
>TRBV27|TRBJ2-7|NA|NA
TGTGCCAGCAGTTCAGACTCGGGGTCCTACGAGCAGTACTTC
CASSSDSGSYEQYF
>TRBV18|TRBJ1-3|NA|NA
TGTGCCAGCTCACCACCACAGTCTGGAAACACCATATATTTT
CASSPPQSGNTIYF
>TRBV9|TRBJ2-5|NA|NA
TGTGCCAGCAGCGCCGGACAGCAACAAGAGACCCAGTACTTC
CASSAGQQQETQYF
>TRBV28|TRBJ2-7|NA|TRBD2
TGTGCCAGCAAAGAGGTTGGCACGGGGGGCTCCTACGAGCAGTACTTC
CASKEVGTGGSYEQYF
>TRBV5-1|TRBJ2-3|NA|NA
TGCGCCAGCATGACTGCCGGGAGTACAGATACGCAGTATTTT
CASMTAGSTDTQYF
>TRBV10-1|TRBJ2-7|NA|NA
TGCGCCAGCAGCCGATCTCAGGACGAGCAGTACTTC
CASSRSQDEQYF
>TRBV27|TRBJ1-1|few|NA
TGTGCCAGCAGAGCCCGGACGATTGGAACTTTCTTT
CASRARTIGTFF
>TRBV7-3|TRBJ2-2|NA|NA
TGTGCCAGCAGCCCCTCGGCCTCTCGGGAGCTGTTTTTT
CASSPSASRELFF
>TRBV19|TRBJ1-1|NA|TRBD1
TGTGCCAGTAGTATCCAATCTCGGACAGGGACGGCTTTCTTT
CASSIQSRTGTAFF
>TRBV6-1|TRBJ1-1|NA|NA
TGTGCCAGCAGTGAAGTAGTGAACACTGAAGCTTTCTTT
CASSEVVNTEAFF
>TRBV4-1|TRBJ2-1|NA|TRBD2
TGCGCCAGCAGCCAAGAAATCCCTAGCGGGGAGCAGTTCTTC
CASSQEIPSGEQFF
>TRBV7-9|TRBJ2-7|NA|NA
TGTGCCAGCAGCTCCGGGGGGCAAATCTACGAGCAGTACTTC
CASSSGGQIYEQYF
>TRBV2|TRBJ1-5|NA|TRBD1
TGTGCCAGCAGTGAACAGGGGGGACATCAGCCCCAGCATTTT
CASSEQGGHQPQHF
>TRBV7-9|TRBJ2-7|NA|TRBD1
TGTGCCAGCAGCTTGACAGGGGGCAACGAGCAGTACTTC
CASSLTGGNEQYF
>TRBV7-2|TRBJ1-1|once|TRBD1
TGTGCCAGCAGCTTTGGACAGGGTAGGACTGAAGCTTTCTTT
CASSFGQGRTEAFF
>TRBV15|TRBJ2-1|NA|TRBD2
TGTGCCACCAGCCCCCGGACTAGTTCCTACAATGAGCAGTTCTTC
CATSPRTSSYNEQFF
>TRBV5-1|TRBJ2-1|NA|NA
TGCGCCAGCAGCCTATGGGACAATGAGCAGTTCTTC
CASSLWDNEQFF
>TRBV5-1|TRBJ1-2|NA|NA
TGCGCCAGCAGCTACGGGACATTAGGAAATTTCTATGGCTACACCTTC
CASSYGTLGNFYGYTF